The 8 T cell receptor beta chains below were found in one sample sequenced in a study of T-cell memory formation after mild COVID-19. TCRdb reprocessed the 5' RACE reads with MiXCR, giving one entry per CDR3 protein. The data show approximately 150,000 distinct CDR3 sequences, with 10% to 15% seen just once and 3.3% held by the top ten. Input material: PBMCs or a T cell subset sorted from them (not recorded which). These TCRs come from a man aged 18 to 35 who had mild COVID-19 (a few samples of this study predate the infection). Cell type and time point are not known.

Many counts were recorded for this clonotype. As DNA, the CDR3 is TGCGCCAGCAGCACGGGGACAGGGGGCACAGATACGCAGTATTTT. It yields the protein CASSTGTGGTDTQYF. V is TRBV5-1 and J is TRBJ2-3; TRBD1 agrees at 10 bases. Looked up from germline, CDR1 is SGHRS and CDR2 is YFSETQ. The CDR3 covers 15 residues. Germline trimming cut 4 bases from V and 1 base from J; bases unmatched to any gene: 3.

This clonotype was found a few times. CDR3 in amino acids: CASSLSWNVPQHF. In DNA form, the CDR3 reads TGTGCCAGCAGTTTATCCTGGAATGTGCCCCAGCATTTT. The chain has TRBV27 and TRBJ1-5, with D hard to call. The CDR3 is made up of 13 amino acids. The germline CDR1 and CDR2 sequences are MNHEY and SMNVEV (reference sequence). V was clipped by 0 bases and J by 9 bases, with 9 bases between them.

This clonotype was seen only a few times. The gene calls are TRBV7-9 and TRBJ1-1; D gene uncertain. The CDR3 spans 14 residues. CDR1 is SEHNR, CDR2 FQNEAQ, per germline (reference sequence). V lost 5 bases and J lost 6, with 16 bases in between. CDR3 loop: CASSASVGIAEAFF. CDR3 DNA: TGTGCCAGCAGCGCCTCTGTGGGGATCGCTGAAGCTTTCTTT.

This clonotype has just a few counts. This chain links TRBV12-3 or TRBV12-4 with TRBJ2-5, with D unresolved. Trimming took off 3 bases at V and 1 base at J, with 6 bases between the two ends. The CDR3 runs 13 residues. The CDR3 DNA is TGTGCCAGCAGTTTCCTCCGCCAAGAGACCCAGTACTTC. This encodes CASSFLRQETQYF.

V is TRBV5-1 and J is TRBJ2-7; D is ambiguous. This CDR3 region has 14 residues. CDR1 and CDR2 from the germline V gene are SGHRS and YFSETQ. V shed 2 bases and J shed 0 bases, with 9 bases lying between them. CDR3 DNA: TGCGCCAGCAGCTTTTTGGGAAGCTCCTACGAGCAGTACGTC. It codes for CASSFLGSSYEQYV.

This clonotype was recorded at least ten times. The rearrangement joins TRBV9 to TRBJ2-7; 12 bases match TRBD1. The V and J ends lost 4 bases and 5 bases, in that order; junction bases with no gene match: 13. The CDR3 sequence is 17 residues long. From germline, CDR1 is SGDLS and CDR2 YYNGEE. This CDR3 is CASSPQWGQGASHEQYF. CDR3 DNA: TGTGCCAGCAGCCCCCAATGGGGACAGGGGGCGTCCCACGAGCAGTACTTC.

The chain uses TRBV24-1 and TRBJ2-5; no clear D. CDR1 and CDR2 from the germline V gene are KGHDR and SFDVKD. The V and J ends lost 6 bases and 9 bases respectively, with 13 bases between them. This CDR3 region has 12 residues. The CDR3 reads CATSRTSGSQYF. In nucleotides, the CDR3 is TGTGCCACCAGTAGAACGTCGGGTTCCCAGTACTTC.

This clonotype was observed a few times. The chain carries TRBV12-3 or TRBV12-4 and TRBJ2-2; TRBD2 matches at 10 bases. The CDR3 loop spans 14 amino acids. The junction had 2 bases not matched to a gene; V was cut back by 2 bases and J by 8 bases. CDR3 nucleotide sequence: TGTGCCAGCAGTTTACTAGCGGGGGAGGGGGAGCTGTTTTTT. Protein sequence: CASSLLAGEGELFF.